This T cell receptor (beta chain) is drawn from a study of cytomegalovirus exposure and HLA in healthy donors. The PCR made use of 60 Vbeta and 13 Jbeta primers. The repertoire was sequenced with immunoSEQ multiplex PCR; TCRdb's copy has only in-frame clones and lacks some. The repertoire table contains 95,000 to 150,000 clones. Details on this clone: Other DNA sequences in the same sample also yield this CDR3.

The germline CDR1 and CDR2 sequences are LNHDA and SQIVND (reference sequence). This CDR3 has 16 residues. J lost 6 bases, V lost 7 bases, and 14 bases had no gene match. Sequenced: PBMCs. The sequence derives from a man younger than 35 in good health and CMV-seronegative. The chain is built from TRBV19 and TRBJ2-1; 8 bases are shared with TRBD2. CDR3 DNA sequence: TGTGCCAGTAAAAGGAAAGCGGGAGAAGGAAGCAATGAGCAGTTCTTC. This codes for CASKRKAGEGSNEQFF.